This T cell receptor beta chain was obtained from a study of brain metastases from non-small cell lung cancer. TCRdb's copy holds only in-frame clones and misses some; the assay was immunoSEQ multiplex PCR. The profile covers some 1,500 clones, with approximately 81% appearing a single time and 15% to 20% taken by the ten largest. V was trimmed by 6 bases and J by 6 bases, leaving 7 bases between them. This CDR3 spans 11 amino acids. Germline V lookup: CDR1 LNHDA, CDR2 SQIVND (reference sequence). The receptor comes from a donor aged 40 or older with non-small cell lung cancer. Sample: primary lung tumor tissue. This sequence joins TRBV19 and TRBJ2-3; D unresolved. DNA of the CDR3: TGTGCCAGTAGCATTGAGGATACGCAGTATTTT. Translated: CASSIEDTQYF. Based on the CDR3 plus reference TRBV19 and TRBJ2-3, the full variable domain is DGGITQSPKYLFRKEGQNVTLSCEQNLNHDAMYWYRQDPGQGLRLIYYSQIVNDFQKGDIAEGYSVSREKKESFPLTVTSAQKNPTAFYLCASSIEDTQYFGPGTRLTVL.